Listed below are T cell receptor beta chains from one sample, sequenced in a study of T cells in Graves' hyperthyroidism and ophthalmopathy. TCRdb itself ran the multiplex PCR reads through MiXCR, one entry per CDR3 protein. The sample includes about 600,000 distinct CDR3 sequences, approximately 16% of them seen just once. What was sequenced was blood. These receptor sequences come from a woman in her thirties or forties with Graves' ophthalmopathy. CDR3s include the opening cysteine and the closing phenylalanine or tryptophan. Each record gives: clone size, CDR3 length, J gene, D gene, V gene, CDR3 protein, CDR3 DNA. D genes are given only for firm matches. The size of a clone is reported for some rows only, either as once, few or many, or as a class for expanded clones.

-	17	TRBJ2-3	TRBD2	TRBV9	CASSVGLLAGSRDTQYF	TGTGCCAGCAGCGTAGGATTACTAGCGGGGTCGCGAGATACGCAGTATTTT
many	14	TRBJ1-1	-	TRBV6-1	CASSYHSGNTEAFF	TGTGCCAGCAGTTATCACTCCGGGAACACTGAAGCTTTCTTT
-	18	TRBJ2-3	-	TRBV5-1	CASSFRALTTTGTDTQYF	TGCGCCAGCAGCTTCAGGGCGCTCACCACAACTGGCACAGATACGCAGTATTTT
-	14	TRBJ1-1	-	TRBV5-1	CASSLAQPNTEAFF	TGCGCCAGCAGCTTGGCACAGCCGAACACTGAAGCTTTCTTT
few	14	TRBJ2-7	TRBD2	TRBV7-2	CASSWDVQRGEQYF	TGTGCCAGCAGCTGGGACGTTCAGCGGGGCGAGCAGTACTTC
few	16	TRBJ1-5	-	TRBV12-3/TRBV12-4	CASGSGTTNPRGPQHF	TGTGCCAGCGGGTCCGGGACAACTAACCCCAGGGGGCCCCAGCATTTT
many	15	TRBJ2-3	-	TRBV2	CASSDFSGSTDTQYF	TGTGCCAGCAGTGATTTTAGCGGAAGCACAGATACGCAGTATTTT
many	16	TRBJ2-7	TRBD1	TRBV6-1	CASEPAPGQASYEQYF	TGTGCCAGCGAACCCGCTCCGGGACAGGCGTCCTACGAGCAGTACTTC
many	13	TRBJ1-1	-	TRBV28	CASGSGFYTEAFF	TGTGCCAGCGGGTCGGGATTTTACACTGAAGCTTTCTTT
-	17	TRBJ2-1	TRBD2	TRBV11-2	CASSLTWREGTYGEQFF	TGTGCCAGCAGCTTAACGTGGCGGGAGGGCACCTATGGTGAGCAGTTCTTC
few	13	TRBJ1-1	-	TRBV7-3	CASSPHREEVAFF	TGTGCCAGCAGCCCACACAGGGAGGAGGTCGCTTTCTTT
many	13	TRBJ2-7	-	TRBV30	CAWNGAGTYEQYF	TGTGCCTGGAATGGGGCAGGAACTTACGAGCAGTACTTC
many	15	TRBJ2-7	-	TRBV18	CASSPSTGSPHEQYF	TGTGCCAGCTCACCGTCGACAGGTAGCCCCCACGAGCAGTACTTC
-	17	TRBJ2-1	TRBD2	TRBV6-5	CASSPGATSGGGNEQFF	TGTGCCAGCTCCCCGGGGGCTACTAGCGGCGGAGGGAATGAGCAGTTCTTC
-	15	TRBJ1-1	-	TRBV5-1	CASSLGGGYGTEAFF	TGCGCCAGCAGCTTGGGGGGGGGGTACGGCACTGAAGCTTTCTTT
many	14	TRBJ1-2	TRBD1	TRBV11-2	CASSGTGWDYGYTF	TGTGCCAGCAGCGGGACAGGGTGGGACTATGGCTACACCTTC
many	12	TRBJ2-2	TRBD1	TRBV11-2	CASQGASGELFF	TGTGCCAGCCAGGGGGCCAGCGGGGAGCTGTTTTTT
few	17	TRBJ2-3	TRBD2	TRBV4-2	CASSQDQLAGNTDTQYF	TGTGCCAGCAGCCAAGATCAACTAGCGGGAAACACAGATACGCAGTATTTT
many	18	TRBJ2-7	-	TRBV11-2	CASSLGLGLAKTPYEQYF	TGTGCCAGCAGCTTAGGGTTAGGGCTGGCTAAAACCCCCTACGAGCAGTACTTC
few	15	TRBJ2-5	TRBD2	TRBV6-2/TRBV6-3	CASSYVAGVRETQYF	TGTGCCAGCAGTTACGTAGCGGGAGTCCGAGAGACCCAGTACTTC
few	15	TRBJ2-3	TRBD2	TRBV2	CASSVPIAGGDTQYF	TGTGCCAGCAGTGTTCCTATAGCGGGAGGAGATACGCAGTATTTT
-	15	TRBJ2-1	-	TRBV27	CASSLAAQSGNEQFF	TGTGCCAGCAGCTTAGCGGCCCAGTCGGGGAATGAGCAGTTCTTC
-	16	TRBJ1-5	-	TRBV7-9	CASSLGTLRLDQPQHF	TGTGCCAGCAGCTTAGGTACCTTGCGCCTCGATCAGCCCCAGCATTTT
-	16	TRBJ2-2	TRBD1	TRBV12-3/TRBV12-4	CASSGTIGQGAGELLF	TGTGCCAGCAGTGGGACGATTGGACAGGGCGCCGGGGAGCTGCTTTTT
many	16	TRBJ2-7	-	TRBV28	CASSFPQTANSYEQYF	TGTGCCAGCAGTTTCCCCCAGACAGCAAACTCCTACGAGCAGTACTTC
many	14	TRBJ1-1	TRBD1	TRBV20-1	CSARPTGVNTEAFF	TGCAGTGCCAGACCGACAGGGGTGAACACTGAAGCTTTCTTT
-	16	TRBJ2-1	TRBD2	TRBV2	CASRQLTSGLGDEQFF	TGTGCCAGCAGACAACTAACTAGCGGGTTGGGTGATGAGCAGTTCTTC
many	16	TRBJ2-2	TRBD2	TRBV2	CASSEVSGGAAGELFF	TGTGCCAGCAGTGAAGTTAGCGGGGGGGCCGCCGGGGAGCTGTTTTTT
many	14	TRBJ2-1	TRBD2	TRBV20-1	CSAPLASGRNEQFF	TGCAGTGCTCCATTGGCTAGCGGGAGGAATGAGCAGTTCTTC
many	14	TRBJ2-5	TRBD1	TRBV27	CASSSGQGGETQYF	TGTGCCAGCAGCTCCGGACAGGGAGGAGAGACCCAGTACTTC
few	14	TRBJ1-1	-	TRBV6-1	CASRKNNRDTEAFF	TGTGCCAGCAGAAAGAACAACAGGGACACTGAAGCTTTCTTT
-	14	TRBJ1-5	TRBD1	TRBV7-8	CASSWDSEGQPQHF	TGTGCCAGCAGCTGGGACAGTGAGGGGCAGCCCCAGCATTTT
-	14	TRBJ1-2	-	TRBV5-8	CASSLTGINYGYTF	TGTGCCAGCAGCTTAACAGGAATTAACTATGGCTACACCTTC
many	16	TRBJ2-1	TRBD2	TRBV11-2	CASRNQAGVVYNEQFF	TGTGCCAGCAGAAACCAAGCGGGAGTAGTCTACAATGAGCAGTTCTTC
-	12	TRBJ2-2	-	TRBV13	CASSFSAGELFF	TGTGCCAGCAGCTTCAGCGCCGGGGAGCTGTTTTTT
-	16	TRBJ2-5	TRBD1	TRBV27	CASSNRDRGLPGSQYF	TGTGCCAGCAGTAACCGGGACAGGGGCCTGCCAGGGTCCCAGTACTTC
many	15	TRBJ1-5	-	TRBV12-3/TRBV12-4	CASSLGLGDNQPQHF	TGTGCCAGCAGTTTGGGTTTGGGGGACAATCAGCCCCAGCATTTT
many	14	TRBJ2-1	-	TRBV12-3/TRBV12-4	CASSFLDGHNEQFF	TGTGCCAGCAGTTTTCTAGACGGACACAATGAGCAGTTCTTC
few	14	TRBJ1-6	-	TRBV6-1	CASVVSSYNSPLHF	TGTGCCAGCGTGGTGAGCTCCTATAATTCACCCCTCCACTTT
-	14	TRBJ2-7	-	TRBV7-2	CASSPSQPPYEQYF	TGTGCCAGCAGCCCAAGTCAGCCCCCCTACGAGCAGTACTTC
many	15	TRBJ2-5	TRBD2	TRBV13	CASSPSGGAGETQYF	TGTGCCAGCAGCCCCAGCGGGGGGGCCGGTGAGACCCAGTACTTC
many	12	TRBJ1-2	-	TRBV27	CASSQGRGGYTF	TGTGCCAGCAGTCAGGGGCGAGGTGGCTACACCTTC
few	12	TRBJ1-4	-	TRBV2	CASKGELGKLFF	TGTGCCAGCAAGGGGGAGCTCGGAAAACTGTTTTTT
many	14	TRBJ2-1	-	TRBV2	CAIPTPPGYNEQFF	TGTGCCATACCGACTCCCCCAGGATACAATGAGCAGTTCTTC
-	15	TRBJ2-2	-	TRBV12-3/TRBV12-4	CASSPRGTDTGELFF	TGTGCCAGCAGCCCCCGAGGGACGGACACCGGGGAGCTGTTTTTT
many	12	TRBJ1-2	-	TRBV19	CASKQGRYGYTF	TGTGCCAGTAAGCAGGGGCGCTATGGCTACACCTTC
-	15	TRBJ2-3	-	TRBV5-1	CASSLALGGADTQYF	TGCGCCAGCAGCTTGGCCTTGGGGGGAGCAGATACGCAGTATTTT
many	16	TRBJ2-3	-	TRBV7-8	CASSLASVGSGGTQYF	TGTGCCAGCAGCTTAGCGTCCGTTGGGTCGGGCGGTACGCAGTATTTT
-	15	TRBJ1-6	-	TRBV20-1	CSARSGRAYNSPLHF	TGCAGTGCTAGATCGGGGCGGGCCTATAATTCACCCCTCCACTTT
-	14	TRBJ2-2	-	TRBV19	CASSIGAYTGELFF	TGTGCCAGTAGTATAGGGGCCTACACCGGGGAGCTGTTTTTT
few	14	TRBJ2-7	TRBD2	TRBV6-1	CASTGAGVTYEQYF	TGTGCCAGCACGGGAGCGGGGGTGACCTACGAGCAGTACTTC
many	14	TRBJ2-7	TRBD1	TRBV18	CASSPGTGDGEQYF	TGTGCCAGCTCACCAGGGACAGGGGACGGCGAGCAGTACTTC
-	17	TRBJ1-1	TRBD1	TRBV6-1	CASSYASLQGAGAEAFF	TGTGCCAGCAGTTACGCATCACTACAGGGGGCAGGCGCTGAAGCTTTCTTT
-	14	TRBJ1-5	TRBD1	TRBV12-3/TRBV12-4	CASSPQGAVQPQHF	TGTGCCAGTAGTCCCCAGGGGGCTGTTCAGCCCCAGCATTTT
many	15	TRBJ2-7	TRBD2	TRBV20-1	CSATSGGSGVYEQYF	TGCAGTGCAACCTCCGGGGGGAGCGGTGTCTACGAGCAGTACTTC
few	14	TRBJ2-5	TRBD1	TRBV20-1	CSASGTGPQETQYF	TGCAGTGCTAGTGGGACAGGACCTCAAGAGACCCAGTACTTC
many	16	TRBJ2-6	-	TRBV7-3	CASSFSGSSGANVLTF	TGTGCCAGCAGCTTTTCAGGGAGCTCTGGGGCCAACGTCCTGACTTTC
many	14	TRBJ2-5	-	TRBV5-1	CASSLVARRETQYF	TGCGCCAGCAGCTTGGTGGCCCGGAGAGAGACCCAGTACTTC
-	17	TRBJ2-7	TRBD2	TRBV3-1	CASSQEKLAGRSYEQYF	TGTGCCAGCAGCCAAGAAAAACTAGCGGGACGGTCATACGAGCAGTACTTC